This record looks at one T cell receptor beta chain sequence and its context. CDR1 is MRHNA, CDR2 SNTAGT, per germline. The CDR3 sequence is 16 residues long. V was clipped by 6 bases and J by 6 bases; unmatched bases: 11. Some clones are missing from TCRdb's copy, which holds only in-frame ones; the method was immunoSEQ multiplex PCR. The sample yields around 160,000 clones, about nine tenths seen once. The data are from a study of blood T cell repertoires in COVID-19. This rearrangement joins TRBV6-4 to TRBJ2-2, with TRBD2 matching 9 bases. The sequencing sample was made of peripheral blood. This clonotype was sampled from a human donor in a cohort sampled during active COVID-19. The CDR3 here is CASRADSGRSAGELFF. CDR3 nucleotide sequence: TGTGCCAGCAGGGCCGACAGCGGGAGGTCGGCCGGGGAGCTGTTTTTT.